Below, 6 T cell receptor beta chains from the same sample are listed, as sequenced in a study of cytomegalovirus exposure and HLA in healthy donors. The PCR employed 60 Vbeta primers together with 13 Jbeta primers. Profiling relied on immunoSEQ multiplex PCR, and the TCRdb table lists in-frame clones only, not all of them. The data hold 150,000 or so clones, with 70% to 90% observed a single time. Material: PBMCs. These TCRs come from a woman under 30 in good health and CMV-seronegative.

The CDR3: CASGGQGGYGYTF. The CDR3 nucleotides are TGTGCCAGCGGAGGACAGGGCGGGTATGGCTACACCTTC. This chain joins TRBV27 and TRBJ1-2, with 8 positions matching TRBD1. Germline CDR1 is MNHEY and CDR2 is SMNVEV (reference sequence). V was pared by 8 bases and J by 5 bases, with 7 bases of the junction left unmatched. The CDR3 length is 13 residues.

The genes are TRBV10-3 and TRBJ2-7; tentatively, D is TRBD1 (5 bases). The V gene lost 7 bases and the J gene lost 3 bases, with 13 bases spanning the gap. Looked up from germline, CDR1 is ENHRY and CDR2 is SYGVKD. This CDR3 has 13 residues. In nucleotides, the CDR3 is TGTGCCATCAAACAGGTAATAGACTACGAGCAGTACTTC. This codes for CAIKQVIDYEQYF.

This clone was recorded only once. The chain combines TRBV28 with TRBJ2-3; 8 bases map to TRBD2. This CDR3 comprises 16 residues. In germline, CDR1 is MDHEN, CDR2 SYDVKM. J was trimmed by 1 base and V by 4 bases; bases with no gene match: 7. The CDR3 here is CASSSLGLEGTDTQYF. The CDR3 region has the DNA TGTGCCAGCAGTTCGCTGGGACTAGAGGGCACAGATACGCAGTATTTT.

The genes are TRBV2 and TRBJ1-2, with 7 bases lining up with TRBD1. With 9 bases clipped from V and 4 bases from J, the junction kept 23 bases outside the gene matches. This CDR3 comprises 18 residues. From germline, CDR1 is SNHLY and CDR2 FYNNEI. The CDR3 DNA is TGTGCCAGAACTAAAAAAGAAGGACAGGCTCTGCAGGGCTATGGCTACACCTTC. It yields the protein CARTKKEGQALQGYGYTF. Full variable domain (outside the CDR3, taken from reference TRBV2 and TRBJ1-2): EPEVTQTPSHQVTQMGQEVILRCVPISNHLYFYWYRQILGQKVEFLVSFYNNEISEKSEIFDDQFSVERPDGSNFTLKIRSTKLEDSAMYFCARTKKEGQALQGYGYTFGSGTRLTVV.

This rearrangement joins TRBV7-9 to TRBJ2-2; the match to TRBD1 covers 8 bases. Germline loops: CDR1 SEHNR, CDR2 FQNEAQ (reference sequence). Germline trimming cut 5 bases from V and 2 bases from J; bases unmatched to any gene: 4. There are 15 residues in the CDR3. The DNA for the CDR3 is TGTGCCAGCAGCCCGACAGGGGACAACACCGGGGAGCTGTTTTTT. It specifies CASSPTGDNTGELFF.

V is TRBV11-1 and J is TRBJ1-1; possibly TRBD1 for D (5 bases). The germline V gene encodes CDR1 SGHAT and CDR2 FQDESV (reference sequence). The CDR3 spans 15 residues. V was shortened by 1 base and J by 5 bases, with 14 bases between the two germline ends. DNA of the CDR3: TGTGCCAGCAGCTTAGACGGGGGAGGCGGAACTGAAGCTTTCTTT. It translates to CASSLDGGGGTEAFF.